This is a list of T cell receptor beta chains from one sample in a study of T cell repertoires in cytomegalovirus infection. Their antigens are not known. TCRdb recomputed calls from the reads with MiXCR, one row per CDR3 protein. The table lists a few hundred thousand distinct CDR3 sequences, roughly 43% of them singletons. Here the sequenced sample was cultured PBMCs, taken from culture after CMV antigen stimulation. The receptor source for this set is a human donor in good health (CMV status not recorded). Some clones in this sample may be carry-over from other donors' samples. Both conserved end residues are part of each CDR3. A D gene is named only where the DNA matches it firmly. Rows give clone size only sometimes, using once, few, many, or a class for an expanded clone.

NA	TRBV5-4	NA	TRBJ1-1	TGTGCCAGCAGCCCCGGGACGGGGCCCGACACTGAAGCTTTCTTT	CASSPGTGPDTEAFF
few	TRBV4-1	NA	TRBJ2-2	TGCGCCAGCAGCCAAGTGGTCGACACCGGGGAGCTGTTTTTT	CASSQVVDTGELFF
NA	TRBV27	NA	TRBJ1-6	TGTGCCAGCAGTTTGGTGACAGCCAGCTCCTATAATTCACCCCTCCACTTT	CASSLVTASSYNSPLHF
many	TRBV7-2	NA	TRBJ1-1	TGTGCCAGCCAGCTGGGGAGGATGAACACTGAAGCTTTCTTT	CASQLGRMNTEAFF
NA	TRBV29-1	TRBD1	TRBJ2-7	TGCAGCGTAGAAAGCCGGGACAGGGAGAGTTACGAGCAGTACTTC	CSVESRDRESYEQYF
NA	TRBV6-1	NA	TRBJ2-1	TGTGCCAGCAGTGCCCCCCCAACAGGCCACAATGAGCAGTTCTTC	CASSAPPTGHNEQFF
few	TRBV10-3	TRBD2	TRBJ2-3	TGTGCCACCCACTCCGGGACTAGCGGGCCAGGGCCAAGCACAGATACGCAGTATTTT	CATHSGTSGPGPSTDTQYF
NA	TRBV19	TRBD1	TRBJ2-7	TGTGCCACCGGGGGACAGGGGAACTACGAGCAGTACTTC	CATGGQGNYEQYF
NA	TRBV7-2	TRBD2	TRBJ2-5	TGTGCCAGCAGCAGAACGGGACTAGCGGGAGGCCTCCGGTCCCAGTACTTC	CASSRTGLAGGLRSQYF
few	TRBV7-8	TRBD1	TRBJ2-2	TGTGCCAGCAGCTTTTTGAGGGGGCTAGGGAACACCGGGGAGCTGTTTTTT	CASSFLRGLGNTGELFF
NA	TRBV4-1	NA	TRBJ2-3	TGCGCCAGCAGCCAAGATGACAGCACAGATACGCAGTATTTT	CASSQDDSTDTQYF
once	TRBV19	TRBD1	TRBJ1-3	TGTGCCAGTAGGGGACAGTTAACTGGAAACACCATATATTTT	CASRGQLTGNTIYF
NA	TRBV11-2	TRBD1	TRBJ2-7	TGTGCCAGCAGCCCCCCCACAGGGGTGGCCCACGAGCAGTACTTC	CASSPPTGVAHEQYF
NA	TRBV7-2	NA	TRBJ2-3	TGTGCCAGCTCAACCAGGGCACCCACAGATACGCAGTATTTT	CASSTRAPTDTQYF
NA	TRBV29-1	NA	TRBJ2-5	TGCAGCGCTACTTCGACAGGACAAGAGACCCAGTACTTC	CSATSTGQETQYF
NA	TRBV5-5	NA	TRBJ2-1	TGTGCCAGCAGCTCACTCCAGAGCTCCTACAATGAGCAGTTCTTC	CASSSLQSSYNEQFF
NA	TRBV7-4	TRBD2	TRBJ2-5	TGTGCCAGCAGCCCTCCGACTAGCTGGGAGGGAGAGACCCAGTACTTC	CASSPPTSWEGETQYF
many	TRBV7-2	NA	TRBJ1-4	TGTGCCAGCAGCTTAGAGTTCCCGTCCGCAACTAATGAAAAACTGTTTTTT	CASSLEFPSATNEKLFF
NA	TRBV6-5	NA	TRBJ2-7	TGTGCCAGCATTAACACCGGGACTCTCCCCTACGAGCAGTACTTC	CASINTGTLPYEQYF
NA	TRBV18	NA	TRBJ2-5	TGTGCCAGCTCACCAGACTTCGAAGAGACCCAGTACTTC	CASSPDFEETQYF
NA	TRBV7-6	NA	TRBJ2-5	TGTGCCAGCAGCCCCCAGTTAGGGTCGGAGACCCAGTACTTC	CASSPQLGSETQYF
NA	TRBV7-2	TRBD2	TRBJ2-3	TGTGCCAGCAGCTCACGACTAGCGGGGGGCGCAGATACGCAGTATTTT	CASSSRLAGGADTQYF
few	TRBV27	NA	TRBJ1-3	TGTGCCAGTTCCCCCCGTTCCTCTGGAAACACCATATATTTT	CASSPRSSGNTIYF
NA	TRBV6-6	TRBD1	TRBJ1-5	TGTGCCAGCAGTTACCCTCAGGGGGCGAATCAGCCCCAGCATTTT	CASSYPQGANQPQHF
NA	TRBV25-1	NA	TRBJ2-7	TGTGCCAGCAGGGGGGACGCCGAGCAGTACTTC	CASRGDAEQYF